The 8 T cell receptor beta chains below were found in one sample sequenced in a study of blood T cell repertoires in COVID-19. TCRdb's copy holds only in-frame clones and misses some; the assay was immunoSEQ multiplex PCR. Counted here are about 160,000 clones, over 70% occurring once; the ten biggest clones make up around 6.5%. The specimen sequenced was peripheral blood. All receptors come from a man older than 75 with acute or convalescent COVID-19.

This clone has a single count. The chain is built from TRBV5-1 and TRBJ2-1, with TRBD1 matching 9 bases. The V gene's germline CDR1 is SGHRS and CDR2 YFSETQ. The CDR3 has 13 residues. Losses at the gene ends were 4 bases for V and 7 bases for J; bases not matched to a gene: 3. CDR3 protein: CASSADRGNEQFF. CDR3 in DNA: TGCGCCAGCAGCGCGGACAGGGGAAATGAGCAGTTCTTC.

This clone came up once. The chain combines TRBV6-2 or TRBV6-3 with TRBJ1-1; TRBD1 might be the D (6 bases). Germline values: CDR1 MNHEY, CDR2 SVGEGT. CDR3 size: 14 residues. Deletions cut 2 bases from V and 0 bases from J, with 7 bases between. DNA for the CDR3: TGTGCCAGCAGTTACGGGACAATGAACACTGAAGCTTTCTTT. Encoded protein: CASSYGTMNTEAFF.

This clone has a single count. This sequence joins TRBV3-1 (or the pseudogene TRBV3-2) and TRBJ1-6, with D possibly matching TRBD1 (5 bases). V shed 4 bases and J shed 5 bases, with 15 bases lying between them. CDR1 is LGHDT and CDR2 is YNNKEL in the germline V gene (reference sequence). The CDR3 runs to 16 residues. The CDR3 loop is CASSRGSGGDNSPLHF. CDR3 in DNA: TGTGCCAGCAGCCGAGGCTCGGGGGGAGATAATTCACCCCTCCACTTT.

This clone appeared once. This chain joins TRBV9 and TRBJ1-1; D not resolved. CDR3 length equals 13 residues. Trimming pared 7 bases from V and 1 base from J, leaving 11 bases between. Germline CDR1 is SGDLS and CDR2 is YYNGEE. Written as DNA, the CDR3 is TGTGCCAGCCACGGGATTGAGAACACTGAAGCTTTCTTT. This gives the protein CASHGIENTEAFF.

The V call is TRBV4-1, the J call TRBJ2-5; TRBD2 might be the D (6 bases). CDR1 MGHRA and CDR2 YSYEKL come from the germline V gene. CDR3 size: 18 residues. V was clipped by 0 bases and J by 2 bases, with 19 bases between them. DNA for the CDR3: TGCGCCAGCAGCCAAGATAAGGGGTGGGCGGGGCCTCAAGAGACCCAGTACTTC. It specifies CASSQDKGWAGPQETQYF.

This clone was recorded only once. In DNA, the CDR3 is TGCAGCGTTGAAGAGGGGGGGAGGGTTTACGGCTACACCTTC. As protein: CSVEEGGRVYGYTF. V and J are TRBV29-1 and TRBJ1-2, with TRBD1 as a possible D gene (5 bases). The CDR3 runs 14 residues. V gave up 0 bases and J gave up 8 bases, with 16 bases separating them. From germline, CDR1 is SQVTM and CDR2 ANQGSEA.

The rearrangement joins TRBV28 to TRBJ1-5; D gene uncertain. Germline CDR1 reads MDHEN; CDR2 reads SYDVKM. The CDR3 consists of 18 residues. Trimming shortened V by 2 bases and J by 0 bases, and 17 bases separated the two germline ends. The CDR3 is CASSLETVRGYSNQPQHF. DNA of the CDR3: TGTGCCAGCAGTTTAGAAACTGTCAGAGGGTATAGCAATCAGCCCCAGCATTTT.

The chain couples TRBV12-3 or TRBV12-4 to TRBJ1-5; no definite D call. The CDR3 spans 13 residues. CDR3 in DNA: TGTTCCACGGGAATTAGCCTAGATCAGCCCCAGCATTTT. Its protein product is CSTGISLDQPQHF.